Each of the 31 T cell receptor beta chains below was sequenced from the same sample in a study of CD8 T cells in Susac syndrome. Reverse transcription of 0.5 to 1 ug RNA was performed with random hexamers. TCRdb reprocessed the immunoSEQ multiplex PCR reads via MiXCR and lists one record per CDR3 protein. This sample has about 210,000 distinct CDR3 sequences, with about 95% found just once. Sequenced material: CD4+ T cells from PBMCs. The receptors were gathered from a human donor with multiple sclerosis.

This chain uses TRBV12-3 or TRBV12-4 with TRBJ1-6; 9 bases are a match to TRBD1. The V and J ends lost 5 bases and 7 bases, in that order; junction bases with no gene match: 6. There are 15 residues in the CDR3. The CDR3 DNA reads TGTGCCAGCAGTCTGGGGACAGGGAAGAATTCACCCCTCCACTTT. Translation: CASSLGTGKNSPLHF.

This clonotype was picked up one time. This sequence joins TRBV4-2 and TRBJ1-4, with TRBD1 matching over 8 bases. The CDR3 contains 15 residues. The ends lost 2 bases at V and 3 bases at J; junction bases unmatched: 2. Germline V gives CDR1 LGHNA, CDR2 YNFKEQ. CDR3 residues: CASSQRTGPNEKLFF. In DNA, the CDR3 is TGTGCCAGCAGCCAAAGGACAGGGCCTAATGAAAAACTGTTTTTT.

The V and J genes are TRBV4-1 and TRBJ1-5, with 8 nucleotides matching TRBD1. This CDR3 contains 16 residues. J was trimmed by 1 base and V by 3 bases; bases with no gene match: 5. From germline, CDR1 is MGHRA and CDR2 YSYEKL. CDR3 sequence reads: CASSHLGQGSNQPQHF. The CDR3 DNA reads TGCGCCAGCAGCCACCTAGGACAGGGAAGCAATCAGCCCCAGCATTTT.

The rearrangement links TRBV6-5 to TRBJ2-1; no reliable D call. The length of the CDR3 is 12 residues. Trimming cost V 7 bases and J 7 bases, with 11 bases left between them. Germline CDR1 is MNHEY and CDR2 is SVGAGI. In DNA form, the CDR3 reads TGTGCCAGCAATGACTGGATGAATGAGCAGTTCTTC. This codes for CASNDWMNEQFF.

V usage is TRBV2 and J usage is TRBJ2-5, with D possibly TRBD1 on 6 matching bases. This CDR3 is 13 amino acids long. Germline-derived CDR1 and CDR2 are SNHLY and FYNNEI. Trimming cost V 9 bases and J 7 bases, with 18 bases left between them. CDR3 loop: CASRDRPHGTQYF. CDR3 DNA: TGTGCCAGTAGAGACAGGCCGCATGGGACCCAGTACTTC.

The chain has TRBV9 and TRBJ2-3; weak D call: TRBD2 (6 bases). Germline V gives CDR1 SGDLS, CDR2 YYNGEE. The V gene lost 3 bases and the J gene lost 1 base, with 12 bases spanning the gap. The CDR3 has 15 amino acids. The DNA for the CDR3 is TGTGCCAGCAGCGGACGGGAGTGGGGCACAGATACGCAGTATTTT. It codes for CASSGREWGTDTQYF.

This chain joins TRBV10-3 and TRBJ2-1, with D unclear. The CDR3 extends over 12 amino acids. The germline gives CDR1 ENHRY, CDR2 SYGVKD. V was pared by 4 bases and J by 7 bases, with 8 bases between. CDR3 DNA: TGTGCCATCAGTGGACGGATTAATGAGCAGTTCTTC. This gives the protein CAISGRINEQFF.

The rearrangement joins TRBV30 to TRBJ2-1; the D is unclear. CDR1 GTSNPN and CDR2 SVGIG come from the germline V gene (reference sequence). The CDR3 runs 12 residues. Trimming took off 4 bases at V and 0 bases at J, with 4 bases between the two ends. The CDR3 region is CAWTSSYNEQFF. The DNA of the CDR3 is TGTGCCTGGACTAGCTCCTACAATGAGCAGTTCTTC.

The chain links TRBV20-1 to TRBJ2-1; 11 nucleotides line up with TRBD1. CDR1 is DFQATT and CDR2 is SNEGSKA in the germline V gene (reference sequence). Trimming cost V 3 bases and J 6 bases; bases outside gene matches: 16. CDR3 size: 18 residues. This chain's CDR3 is CSASRVVTGQGGLNEQFF. The CDR3 DNA is TGCAGTGCTAGTAGGGTAGTTACGGGACAGGGGGGCCTCAATGAGCAGTTCTTC.

The chain carries TRBV30 and TRBJ2-1; D possibly corresponds to TRBD2 (6 bases). This CDR3 has 15 amino acids. The V and J ends lost 0 bases and 8 bases respectively, with 17 bases between them. In germline, CDR1 is GTSNPN, CDR2 SVGIG (reference sequence). The CDR3 sequence: CAWSVVSGSTHEQFF. CDR3 in DNA: TGTGCCTGGAGTGTAGTGTCCGGGAGTACTCATGAGCAGTTCTTC.

The chain links TRBV6-5 to TRBJ1-5, with D perhaps TRBD1 (5 bases). Germline CDR1 and CDR2: MNHEY and SVGAGI. This CDR3 has 13 amino acids. V gave up 6 bases and J gave up 5 bases, with 11 bases separating them. CDR3 coding DNA: TGTGCCAGCAGGTCTGGGGCGTATCAGCCCCAGCATTTT. As protein: CASRSGAYQPQHF.

The chain has TRBV3-1 and TRBJ2-1; D possibly uses TRBD1 or TRBD2 (5 bases each). Trimming cost V 1 base and J 3 bases, with 13 bases left between them. CDR1 and CDR2 (germline): LGHDT, YNNKEL (reference sequence). The CDR3 contains 16 residues. This CDR3 reads CASSQAAGTVYNEQFF. CDR3 bases: TGTGCCAGCAGCCAAGCCGCCGGGACCGTCTACAATGAGCAGTTCTTC.

The chain has TRBV18 and TRBJ2-3, with a tentative D call TRBD2 (5 bases). Germline V gene data show CDR1 as KGHSH and CDR2 as LQKENI. Trimming removed 4 bases from V and 3 bases from J, with 11 bases in between. This CDR3 is built from 14 residues. CDR3 in amino acids: CASSLSTGTDTQYF. Written as DNA, the CDR3 is TGTGCCAGCTCACTCTCCACGGGGACAGATACGCAGTATTTT.

V and J are TRBV12-3 or TRBV12-4 and TRBJ1-2; unclear D gene. V dropped 1 base and J dropped 7 bases, with 7 bases sitting between them. CDR3 length equals 12 residues. The CDR3 sequence: CASSLEGSGYTF. As DNA, the CDR3 is TGTGCCAGCAGTTTAGAGGGTAGTGGCTACACCTTC.

The chain has TRBV30 and TRBJ2-1, with D possibly TRBD1 on 6 matching bases. V was shortened by 3 bases and J by 2 bases, with 11 bases between the two germline ends. The CDR3 is 14 amino acids. The germline V gene has CDR1 GTSNPN and CDR2 SVGIG (reference sequence). The CDR3 DNA is TGTGCCTGGAGATCAGGGGTAACCTACAATGAGCAGTTCTTC. Its protein is CAWRSGVTYNEQFF.

V is TRBV9 and J is TRBJ2-5; a weak D match, TRBD2 (6 bases). The V end lost 0 bases, the J end lost 5 bases, and 11 bases lay between the germline ends. The length of the CDR3 is 14 residues. Germline assignment: CDR1 SGDLS and CDR2 YYNGEE. CDR3 DNA: TGTGCCAGCAGCGTAGGTTTTGCGGGGGAGACCCAGTACTTC. Protein product: CASSVGFAGETQYF.

This clonotype was counted a single time. CDR3 region: CSVVGQAWNEQFF. The DNA for the CDR3 is TGCAGCGTTGTGGGACAGGCATGGAATGAGCAGTTCTTC. The rearrangement links TRBV29-1 to TRBJ2-1; 8 nucleotides align to TRBD1. V gave up 4 bases and J gave up 7 bases; unmatched junction bases: 6. The CDR3 totals 13 residues. Germline V gene sequence: CDR1 SQVTM, CDR2 ANQGSEA.

V usage is TRBV20-1 and J usage is TRBJ2-7; D might be TRBD1 or TRBD2, each matching 5 bases. Germline CDR1 reads DFQATT; CDR2 reads SNEGSKA (reference sequence). The germline V and J ends were trimmed by 2 bases and 3 bases, with 17 bases remaining between them. The CDR3 is made up of 15 amino acids. CDR3 sequence: CSARWVAGSSYEQYF. CDR3 DNA sequence: TGCAGTGCTAGATGGGTCGCAGGGAGCAGCTACGAGCAGTACTTC.

A single count supports this clonotype. The J gene is TRBJ2-7, the V gene TRBV3-1; TRBD2 aligns across 8 bases. Germline loops: CDR1 LGHDT, CDR2 YNNKEL (reference sequence). This CDR3 contains 15 residues. V was clipped by 3 bases and J by 1 base; unmatched bases: 5. Here the CDR3 reads CASSQGIAGSYEQYF. CDR3 sequence (DNA): TGTGCCAGCAGCCAGGGGATAGCGGGATCCTACGAGCAGTACTTC.

This clonotype was recorded once. This chain uses TRBV20-1 with TRBJ2-3; D could derive from TRBD1 or TRBD2 (5 bases each). V was cut by 4 bases and J by 5 bases, with 10 bases left in between. CDR1 and CDR2 (germline): DFQATT, SNEGSKA (reference sequence). The CDR3 length is 12 residues. The CDR3 spells CSAKGPLDTQYF. CDR3 bases: TGCAGTGCTAAGGGACCGCTAGATACGCAGTATTTT.

In regard to this clonotype: Relative to the germline gene, one junction end is altered; a read error may explain this. The rearrangement uses TRBV30 and TRBJ2-6; the D gene is possibly TRBD1 (5 bases). Germline loops: CDR1 GTSNPN, CDR2 SVGIG (reference sequence). The CDR3 contains 16 residues. For the CDR3, the DNA is TGCGCCTCGACTTGGGGCGCCCTCTCTGGGGCCAACGTCCTGACTTTC. Its translation: CASTWGALSGANVLTF. The variable domain in full, with the rest retrieved from reference TRBV30 and TRBJ2-6, is SQTIHQWPATLVQPVGSPLSLECTVEGTSNPNLYWYRQAAGRGLQLLFYSVGIGQISSEVPQNLSASRPQDRQFILSSKKLLLSDSGFYLCASTWGALSGANVLTFGAGSRLTVL.

This sequence joins TRBV19 and TRBJ2-2; 7 nucleotides align to TRBD1. CDR1 is LNHDA and CDR2 is SQIVND in the germline V gene (reference sequence). The CDR3 is made up of 13 amino acids. V was pared by 6 bases and J by 7 bases, with 5 bases of the junction left unmatched. CDR3 sequence: CASRMTGNGELFF. CDR3 nucleotides: TGTGCCAGTAGGATGACAGGGAACGGGGAGCTGTTTTTT.

The chain joins TRBV3-1 to TRBJ1-3; D ambiguous. The CDR3 is 14 amino acids. Germline lookup yields CDR1 LGHDT and CDR2 YNNKEL (reference sequence). Trimming pared 5 bases from V and 2 bases from J, leaving 10 bases between. As DNA, the CDR3 is TGTGCCAGCAGCTCGGGTGGTACTGGAAACACCATATATTTT. Translation gives CASSSGGTGNTIYF. The full variable domain, completed using reference TRBV3-1 and TRBJ1-3, is DTAVSQTPKYLVTQMGNDKSIKCEQNLGHDTMYWYKQDSKKFLKIMFSYNNKELIINETVPNRFSPKSPDKAHLNLHINSLELGDSAVYFCASSSGGTGNTIYFGEGSWLTVV.

The genes are TRBV15 and TRBJ1-6; a weak D match, TRBD1 (5 bases). Trimming took off 1 base at V and 9 bases at J, with 10 bases between the two ends. There are 14 residues in the CDR3. Germline V gene lookup returns CDR1 LNHNV and CDR2 YYDKDF (reference sequence). CDR3 sequence (DNA): TGTGCCACCAGCAGAGGGCAGGGTGGTTCACCCCTCCACTTT. It is translated as CATSRGQGGSPLHF.

This chain joins TRBV29-1 and TRBJ1-2, with TRBD1 matching over 7 bases. The CDR3 spans 13 residues. The J segment lost 5 bases and the V segment lost 8 bases, leaving 11 bases of the junction unmatched. Germline assignment: CDR1 SQVTM and CDR2 ANQGSEA. The CDR3 DNA sequence: TGCAGCATAAACGACAGGGCGTCTTATGGCTACACCTTC. Its translation is CSINDRASYGYTF.

The chain joins TRBV20-1 to TRBJ1-6; D is unresolved. V lost 1 base and J 9 bases, leaving 7 bases between the germline ends. This CDR3 region has 12 residues. Germline values: CDR1 DFQATT, CDR2 SNEGSKA (reference sequence). CDR3 in DNA: TGCAGTGCTAGAGGGAATAGTTCACCCCTCCACTTT. This gives the protein CSARGNSSPLHF.

The V and J genes are TRBV27 and TRBJ2-7, with a possible D match to TRBD1 (6 bases). This CDR3 is built from 13 residues. The ends were cut back, 5 bases at V and 6 bases at J, with 14 bases in the middle. CDR1 and CDR2 from the germline V gene are MNHEY and SMNVEV (reference sequence). The CDR3 DNA reads TGTGCCAGCAGTCAACAGGGCCTGGGCGAGCAGTACTTC. Translating it yields CASSQQGLGEQYF.

The chain recombines TRBV11-2 with TRBJ2-7; tentatively, D is TRBD1 (6 bases). This CDR3 region has 16 residues. The germline gives CDR1 SGHAT, CDR2 FQNNGV. The V end was cut by 2 bases, the J end by 4 bases, with 18 bases between. CDR3 amino acids: CASSLSLQGASYEQYF. The CDR3 DNA sequence: TGTGCCAGCAGCTTATCGCTACAGGGAGCCTCTTACGAGCAGTACTTC.

The rearrangement joins TRBV10-3 to TRBJ2-3, with D uncertain. CDR1 and CDR2 (germline): ENHRY, SYGVKD. This CDR3 spans 11 amino acids. Trimming took 3 bases from V and 2 from J, leaving 0 bases between them. The CDR3 region is CAISDTDTQYF. CDR3 coding DNA: TGTGCCATCAGTGACACAGATACGCAGTATTTT.

The J gene is TRBJ2-3, the V gene TRBV4-1; 8 positions match TRBD1. The CDR3 spans 15 residues. With V trimmed by 0 bases and J by 6 bases, 5 bases remained unmatched. CDR1 is MGHRA and CDR2 is YSYEKL in the germline V gene. CDR3 DNA sequence: TGCGCCAGCAGCCAAGATGGTCAGGGGGCCGATACGCAGTATTTT. Protein sequence: CASSQDGQGADTQYF.

The chain uses TRBV5-1 and TRBJ2-5; D may be TRBD1 (5 bases). Looked up from germline, CDR1 is SGHRS and CDR2 is YFSETQ. The CDR3 is 12 residues long. V lost 7 bases, J lost 5 bases, and 12 bases lay in between. CDR3 loop: CASGQEGETQYF. The CDR3, as DNA: TGCGCCAGCGGACAAGAAGGCGAGACCCAGTACTTC.